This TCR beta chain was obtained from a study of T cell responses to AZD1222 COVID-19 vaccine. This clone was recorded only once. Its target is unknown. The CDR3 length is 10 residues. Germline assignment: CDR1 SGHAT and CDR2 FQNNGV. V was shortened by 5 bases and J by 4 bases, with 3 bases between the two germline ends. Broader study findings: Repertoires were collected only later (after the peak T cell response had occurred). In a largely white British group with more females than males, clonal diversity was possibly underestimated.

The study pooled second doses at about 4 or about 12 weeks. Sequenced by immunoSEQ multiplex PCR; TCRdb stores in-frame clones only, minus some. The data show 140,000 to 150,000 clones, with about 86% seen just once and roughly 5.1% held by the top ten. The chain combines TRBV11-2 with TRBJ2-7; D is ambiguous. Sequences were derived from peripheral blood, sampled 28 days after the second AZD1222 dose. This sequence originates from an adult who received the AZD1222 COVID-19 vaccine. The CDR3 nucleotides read TGTGCCAGCAGCGATTACGAGCAGTACTTC. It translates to CASSDYEQYF.